The 2 T cell receptor beta chains below all came from one sample that was sequenced in a study of blood T cells in healthy people across ages. The use of a sample-barcoded 5' primer and a J-beta primer mix characterized a second PCR of about 7 to 12 cycles. TCRdb itself ran the 5' RACE reads through MiXCR, one entry per CDR3 protein. The repertoire holds more than 1,400,000 distinct CDR3 sequences, with around 42% as singletons. Sequenced input: blood. Receptors were obtained from a young woman in good health.

The CDR3 bases are TGTGCCAGCGGTGGGACAGGGGAATACGAGCAGTACTTC. The encoded protein is CASGGTGEYEQYF. The V call is TRBV28, the J call TRBJ2-5; 10 bases are shared with TRBD1. With the DNA end fitting TRBJ2-7 better, the J assignment may be wrong. This CDR3 spans 13 amino acids. The germline CDR1 and CDR2 sequences are MDHEN and SYDVKM.

This clonotype turned up a few times. The chain is built from TRBV28 and TRBJ1-5; D gene unclear. CDR3 size: 15 residues. Trimming stripped 5 bases from V and 0 bases from J, with 11 bases between. Germline V lookup: CDR1 MDHEN, CDR2 SYDVKM. CDR3 residues: CASSTGHYSNQPQHF. The CDR3 DNA is TGTGCCAGCAGTACGGGTCATTATAGCAATCAGCCCCAGCATTTT.